This T cell receptor (beta chain) was sequenced for a study of identical twins. Overall study findings and caveats: Its conclusions, products of cross-sectional statistical analysis, did not come from following the same donors. Part of the zero-insertion signal could reflect confounding by invariant MAIT and iNKT cells.

Template switching added a universal primer binding site, and final cDNA carried unique molecular identifiers. One entry per CDR3 protein, called by TCRdb with MiXCR from the 5' RACE reads. The sample has 200,000 to 300,000 distinct CDR3 sequences, about 10% seen once. This clonotype was counted ten times or more. Antigen specificity is unknown. This CDR3 spans 13 amino acids. Per germline, CDR1 SGHTA and CDR2 FQGNSA. Trimming pared 0 bases from V and 0 bases from J, leaving 2 bases between. The donors were all healthy and Caucasian. This TCR was sampled from a middle-aged man in good health. The gene calls are TRBV7-2 and TRBJ1-2; D unresolved. The sequenced sample was memory T cells sorted from blood. CDR3 protein: CASSLAPNYGYTF. CDR3 bases: TGTGCCAGCAGCTTAGCCCCTAACTATGGCTACACCTTC.